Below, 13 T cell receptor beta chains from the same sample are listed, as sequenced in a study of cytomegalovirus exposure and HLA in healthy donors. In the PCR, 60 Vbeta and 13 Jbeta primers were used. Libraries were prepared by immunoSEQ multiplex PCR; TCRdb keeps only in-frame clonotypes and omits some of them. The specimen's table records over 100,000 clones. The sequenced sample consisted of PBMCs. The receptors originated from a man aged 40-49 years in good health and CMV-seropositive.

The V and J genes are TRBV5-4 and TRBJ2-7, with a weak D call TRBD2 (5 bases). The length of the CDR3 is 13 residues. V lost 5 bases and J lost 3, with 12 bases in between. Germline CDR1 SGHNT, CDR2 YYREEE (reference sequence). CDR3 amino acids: CASSEGRDYEQYF. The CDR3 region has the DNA TGTGCCAGCAGTGAAGGACGGGACTACGAGCAGTACTTC.

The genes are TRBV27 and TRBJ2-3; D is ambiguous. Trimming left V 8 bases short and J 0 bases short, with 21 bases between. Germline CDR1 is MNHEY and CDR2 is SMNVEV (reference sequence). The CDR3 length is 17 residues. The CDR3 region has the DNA TGTGCCAGCGGCCCTCTTCTAGTAGATAGTAGCACAGATACGCAGTATTTT. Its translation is CASGPLLVDSSTDTQYF.

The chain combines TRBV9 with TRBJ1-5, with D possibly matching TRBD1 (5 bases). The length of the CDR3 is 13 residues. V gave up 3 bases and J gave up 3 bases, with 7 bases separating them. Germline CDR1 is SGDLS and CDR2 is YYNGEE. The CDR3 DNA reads TGTGCCAGCAGCGCGGGGGTCAATCAGCCCCAGCATTTT. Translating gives CASSAGVNQPQHF.

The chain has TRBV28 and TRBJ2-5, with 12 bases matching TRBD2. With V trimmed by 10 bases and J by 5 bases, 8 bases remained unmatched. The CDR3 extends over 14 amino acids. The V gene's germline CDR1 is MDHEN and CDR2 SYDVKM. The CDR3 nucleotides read TGTGCCACCCGACTAGCGGGAGCGCGGGAGACCCAGTACTTC. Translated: CATRLAGARETQYF.

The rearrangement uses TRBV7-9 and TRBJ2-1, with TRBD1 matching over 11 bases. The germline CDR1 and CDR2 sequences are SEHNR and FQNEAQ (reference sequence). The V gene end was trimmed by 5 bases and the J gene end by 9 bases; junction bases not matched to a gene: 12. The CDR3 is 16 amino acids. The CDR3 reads CASSPTLGTGGTEQFF. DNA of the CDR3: TGTGCCAGCAGCCCTACCCTCGGGACAGGGGGAACTGAGCAGTTCTTC.

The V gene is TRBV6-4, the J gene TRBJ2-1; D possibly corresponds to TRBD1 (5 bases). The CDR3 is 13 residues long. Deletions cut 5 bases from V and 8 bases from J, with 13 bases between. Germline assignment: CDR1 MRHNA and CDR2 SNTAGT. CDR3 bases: TGTGCCAGCAGTAAGGGGCCGGTCTATGAGCAGTTCTTC. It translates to CASSKGPVYEQFF.

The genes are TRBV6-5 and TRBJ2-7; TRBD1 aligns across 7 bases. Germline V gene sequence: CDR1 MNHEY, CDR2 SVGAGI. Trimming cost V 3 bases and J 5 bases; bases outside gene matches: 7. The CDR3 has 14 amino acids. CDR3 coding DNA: TGTGCCAGCAGTTATCGAGACAGGGTGCACGAGCAGTACTTC. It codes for CASSYRDRVHEQYF.

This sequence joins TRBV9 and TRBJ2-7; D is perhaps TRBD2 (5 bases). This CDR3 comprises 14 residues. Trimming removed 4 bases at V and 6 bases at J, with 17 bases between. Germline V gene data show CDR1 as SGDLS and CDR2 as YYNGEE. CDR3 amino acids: CASSPRILGAEQYF. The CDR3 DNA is TGTGCCAGCAGCCCGAGGATACTAGGAGCCGAGCAGTACTTC.

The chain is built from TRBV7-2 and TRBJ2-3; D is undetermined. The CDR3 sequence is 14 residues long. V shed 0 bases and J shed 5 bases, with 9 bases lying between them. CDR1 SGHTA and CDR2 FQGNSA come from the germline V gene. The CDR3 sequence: CASSLAGVIDTQYF. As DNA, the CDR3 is TGTGCCAGCAGCTTAGCCGGAGTCATAGATACGCAGTATTTT.

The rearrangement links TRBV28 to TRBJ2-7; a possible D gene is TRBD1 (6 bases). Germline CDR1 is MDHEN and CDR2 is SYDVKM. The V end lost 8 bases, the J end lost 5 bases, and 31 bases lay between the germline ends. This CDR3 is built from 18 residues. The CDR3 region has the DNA TGTGCCAGCCTCTCGGTTGGCGGGCCACAAGGGGGAAGAAACGAGCAGTACTTC. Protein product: CASLSVGGPQGGRNEQYF.

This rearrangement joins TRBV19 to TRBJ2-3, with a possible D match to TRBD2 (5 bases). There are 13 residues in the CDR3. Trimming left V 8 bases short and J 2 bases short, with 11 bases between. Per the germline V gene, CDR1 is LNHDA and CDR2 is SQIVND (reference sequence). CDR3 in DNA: TGTGCCAGTTCGGGGAGACTCACAGATACGCAGTATTTT. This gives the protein CASSGRLTDTQYF.

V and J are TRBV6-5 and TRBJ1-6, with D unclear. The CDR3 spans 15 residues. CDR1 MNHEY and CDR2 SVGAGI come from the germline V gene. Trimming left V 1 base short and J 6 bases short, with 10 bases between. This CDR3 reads CASSYFTVRNSPLHF. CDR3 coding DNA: TGTGCCAGCAGTTACTTTACAGTCCGTAATTCACCCCTCCACTTT.

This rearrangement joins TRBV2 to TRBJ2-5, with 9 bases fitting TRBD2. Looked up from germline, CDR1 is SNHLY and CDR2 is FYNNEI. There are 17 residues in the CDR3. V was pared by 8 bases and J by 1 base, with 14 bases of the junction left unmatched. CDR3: CASRGGRAGRSQETQYF. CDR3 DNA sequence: TGTGCCAGCCGGGGCGGGAGGGCCGGGAGAAGCCAAGAGACCCAGTACTTC. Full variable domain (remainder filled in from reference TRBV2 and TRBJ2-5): EPEVTQTPSHQVTQMGQEVILRCVPISNHLYFYWYRQILGQKVEFLVSFYNNEISEKSEIFDDQFSVERPDGSNFTLKIRSTKLEDSAMYFCASRGGRAGRSQETQYFGPGTRLLVL.